The 29 T cell receptor beta chains given below trace back to one sample, sequenced in a study of T cells after yellow fever vaccination. One entry per CDR3 protein results from TCRdb running MiXCR on the 5' RACE reads. The profile shows some 320,000 distinct CDR3 sequences, roughly 9.4% of them singletons. This specimen consisted of PBMCs, obtained on the day of the first yellow fever vaccination. The receptors were gathered from a man younger than 30 who received the YFV17D yellow fever vaccine.

There are many counts of this clonotype. The chain carries TRBV4-3 and TRBJ2-1, with D perhaps assigned TRBD1 or TRBD2 (6 bases each). V was clipped by 4 bases and J by 1 base, with 11 bases between them. This CDR3 region has 15 residues. Germline-derived CDR1 and CDR2 are LGHNA and YSLEER. The CDR3 sequence: CASSLGGNSYNEQFF. In DNA, the CDR3 is TGCGCCAGCAGCCTAGGGGGGAATTCCTACAATGAGCAGTTCTTC.

This clonotype was seen only a few times. The J gene is TRBJ2-1, the V gene TRBV11-1, with D perhaps being TRBD1 or TRBD2 (5 bases each). The V end lost 0 bases, the J end lost 6 bases, and 15 bases lay between the germline ends. The CDR3 consists of 16 residues. Per germline, CDR1 SGHAT and CDR2 FQDESV (reference sequence). The CDR3 spells CASSLAGQGRSNEQFF. The CDR3, as DNA: TGTGCCAGCAGCTTAGCGGGGCAGGGACGGTCCAATGAGCAGTTCTTC.

This clonotype was counted at least ten times. This chain links TRBV6-1 with TRBJ1-6; the match to TRBD1 covers 7 bases. This CDR3 has 16 residues. The V gene's germline CDR1 is MNHNS and CDR2 SASEGT. V shed 6 bases and J 8 bases; nucleotides not matched to a gene: 13. The chain's CDR3 is CASRLSGTAADSPLHF. CDR3 nucleotides: TGTGCCAGCAGGCTCTCAGGGACAGCCGCCGATTCACCCCTCCACTTT.

This clonotype was seen at least ten times. The V call is TRBV5-1, the J call TRBJ2-1; D might be TRBD2 (5 bases). Trimming shortened V by 3 bases and J by 0 bases, and 10 bases separated the two germline ends. The germline V gene has CDR1 SGHRS and CDR2 YFSETQ. The CDR3 totals 15 residues. CDR3 residues: CASSSSTSSYNEQFF. CDR3 nucleotides: TGCGCCAGCAGCTCTAGCACCAGCTCCTACAATGAGCAGTTCTTC.

V usage is TRBV24-1 and J usage is TRBJ2-3, with D unclear. Germline V gives CDR1 KGHDR, CDR2 SFDVKD. This CDR3 region has 12 residues. V was pared by 0 bases and J by 6 bases, with 3 bases between. DNA for the CDR3: TGTGCCACCAGTGATTTGGGCGATACGCAGTATTTT. It codes for CATSDLGDTQYF.

This clonotype has just a few counts. The rearrangement links TRBV7-3 to TRBJ1-6; no reliable D call. The CDR3 runs 13 residues. The germline gives CDR1 SGHTA, CDR2 FQGTGA. V lost 1 base, J lost 7 bases, and 5 bases lay in between. The CDR3 protein is CASSLMENSPLHF. The CDR3 DNA reads as TGTGCCAGCAGCTTAATGGAGAATTCACCCCTCCACTTT.

The chain is built from TRBV18 and TRBJ2-2; TRBD2 matches at 7 bases. The CDR3 is made up of 18 amino acids. Germline CDR1 and CDR2: KGHSH and LQKENI. V shed 3 bases and J 6 bases; nucleotides not matched to a gene: 16. The CDR3 DNA reads as TGTGCCAGCTCACCCACCGGGGGGACGTACCTCTTCGCCGGGGAGCTGTTTTTT. Amino acids: CASSPTGGTYLFAGELFF.

This clonotype has more than one count but fewer than ten. This rearrangement joins TRBV6-1 to TRBJ2-6, with no clear D. The CDR3 totals 14 residues. The V end was cut by 7 bases, the J end by 1 base, with 8 bases between. Germline loops: CDR1 MNHNS, CDR2 SASEGT. The CDR3 loop reads CASNPTSGANVLTF. CDR3 nucleotide sequence: TGTGCCAGCAATCCTACTTCTGGGGCCAACGTCCTGACTTTC.

V gene TRBV6-2 or TRBV6-3 combines with J gene TRBJ2-2; the match to TRBD1 covers 8 bases. Germline CDR1 reads MNHEY; CDR2 reads SVGEGT. The CDR3 consists of 15 residues. J lost 4 bases, V lost 1 base, and 2 bases had no gene match. The CDR3 spells CASSYFTGGTGELFF. Here the CDR3 DNA reads TGTGCCAGCAGTTACTTTACAGGGGGCACCGGGGAGCTGTTTTTT.

The gene calls are TRBV7-3 and TRBJ2-3; D may be TRBD1 or TRBD2 (6 bases each). The CDR3 is made up of 14 amino acids. V gave up 8 bases and J gave up 4 bases, with 16 bases separating them. CDR1 is SGHTA, CDR2 FQGTGA, per germline. The CDR3 spells CASGPRGLPDTQYF. In nucleotides, the CDR3 is TGTGCCAGCGGGCCCCGGGGGCTACCAGATACGCAGTATTTT.

This clonotype was picked up a small number of times. The V and J genes are TRBV5-5 and TRBJ1-2; D is perhaps TRBD1 (5 bases). The V end lost 0 bases, the J end lost 8 bases, and 11 bases lay between the germline ends. The CDR3 sequence is 13 residues long. Germline V lookup: CDR1 SGHKS, CDR2 YYEKEE (reference sequence). The CDR3 here is CASSLGQGVGYTF. CDR3 nucleotide sequence: TGTGCCAGCAGCTTGGGGCAGGGTGTAGGCTACACCTTC.

This clonotype was picked up a small number of times. The rearrangement joins TRBV21-1 to TRBJ1-5; the D segment call TRBD1 is taken from the table without a DNA check. TRBV21-1 is recorded as a pseudogene. This CDR3 region has 16 residues. CDR3 protein: CASSKAPGAGNQPQHF. The CDR3 region has the DNA TGTGCCAGCAGCAAAGCGCCAGGGGCCGGCAATCAGCCCCAGCATTTT.

This clonotype was observed at least ten times. The chain employs TRBV12-3 or TRBV12-4 and TRBJ1-3, with a weak D call TRBD1 (6 bases). Trimming took 6 bases from V and 2 from J, leaving 11 bases between them. CDR3 length: 14 residues. CDR3 in amino acids: CASRKQGTGNTIYF. DNA for the CDR3: TGTGCCAGCAGGAAACAGGGCACTGGAAACACCATATATTTT.

There are many counts of this clonotype. The V call is TRBV5-1, the J call TRBJ2-3; no clear D. CDR1 is SGHRS, CDR2 YFSETQ, per germline. CDR3 size: 14 residues. Trimming left V 1 base short and J 3 bases short, with 9 bases between. CDR3 nucleotides: TGCGCCAGCAGCTTGAATCCTATTACAGATACGCAGTATTTT. Protein product: CASSLNPITDTQYF.

This clonotype was detected ten times or more. The rearrangement uses TRBV6-1 and TRBJ2-7, with TRBD1 matching 7 bases. The CDR3 is 14 amino acids. The germline gives CDR1 MNHNS, CDR2 SASEGT. Unmatched junction bases numbered 5, after V lost 6 bases and J lost 0 bases. DNA of the CDR3: TGTGCCAGCAGCCGGGACAGAGACTCCTACGAGCAGTACTTC. It specifies CASSRDRDSYEQYF.

Only a few counts were recorded for this clonotype. The genes are TRBV12-3 or TRBV12-4 and TRBJ1-2; D gene ambiguous. This CDR3 is built from 15 residues. V lost 3 bases, J lost 3 bases, and 14 bases lay in between. CDR3 coding DNA: TGTGCCAGCAGTTTCGGGCCAACCAGCTACTATGGCTACACCTTC. Protein product: CASSFGPTSYYGYTF.

This clonotype was counted at least ten times. The chain links TRBV4-1 to TRBJ2-7; TRBD2 matches at 7 bases. Losses at the gene ends were 2 bases for V and 4 bases for J; bases not matched to a gene: 5. Germline V lookup: CDR1 MGHRA, CDR2 YSYEKL. This CDR3 has 14 residues. CDR3 sequence: CASSQRGEGYEQYF. The CDR3 coding sequence is TGCGCCAGCAGCCAACGGGGGGAAGGTTACGAGCAGTACTTC.

The chain recombines TRBV11-2 with TRBJ1-6; D ambiguous. Germline values: CDR1 SGHAT, CDR2 FQNNGV. The CDR3 covers 15 residues. Trimming cost V 2 bases and J 6 bases, with 11 bases left between them. The CDR3 coding sequence is TGTGCCAGCAGCTTATTTAACAGCCCTAATTCACCCCTCCACTTT. Protein: CASSLFNSPNSPLHF.

This clonotype was seen more than once but under ten times. The rearrangement joins TRBV12-3 or TRBV12-4 to TRBJ1-1; the D gene is possibly TRBD1 (6 bases). Trimming left V 6 bases short and J 7 bases short, with 9 bases between. The CDR3 sequence is 11 residues long. CDR3 in amino acids: CASSRQVEAFF. The CDR3 DNA reads TGTGCCAGCAGCCGACAGGTTGAAGCTTTCTTT.

This clonotype was detected a few times. The junction shows a germline mismatch at one end, possibly a read error. The CDR3 spells CASSRGLSAGGETQYF. The CDR3 nucleotides are TGTGCTAGCAGCCGAGGACTATCCGCTGGGGGAGAGACCCAGTACTTC. The chain recombines TRBV7-7 with TRBJ2-5, with a tentative D call TRBD2 (6 bases). Germline V gene lookup returns CDR1 SSHAT and CDR2 FNYEAQ (reference sequence). The CDR3 runs to 16 residues.

This clonotype occurred a few times. This chain connects TRBV21-1 to TRBJ2-7. TRBV21-1 is classified as a pseudogene. This CDR3 has 14 amino acids. The CDR3 region is CASKGRMISYEQYV. The CDR3 DNA sequence: TGTGCCAGCAAAGGACGGATGATCTCCTACGAGCAGTACGTC.

The gene calls are TRBV7-9 and TRBJ2-7; 8 nucleotides line up with TRBD2. This CDR3 is built from 13 residues. After removal of 5 bases from V and 5 bases from J, the junction contained 5 bases not matched to a gene. CDR1 and CDR2 (germline): SEHNR, FQNEAQ (reference sequence). The CDR3 DNA follows: TGTGCCAGCAGCCTCGGGGGGGAGAACGAGCAGTACTTC. Encoded protein: CASSLGGENEQYF.

This clonotype has a count of ten or more. The J gene is TRBJ2-2, the V gene TRBV5-1; D is ambiguous. The CDR3 sequence is 14 residues long. Germline-derived CDR1 and CDR2 are SGHRS and YFSETQ. Trimming took off 0 bases at V and 1 base at J, with 4 bases between the two ends. CDR3 sequence (DNA): TGCGCCAGCAGCTTGGGTGAGAACACCGGGGAGCTGTTTTTT. Protein product: CASSLGENTGELFF. Combining the CDR3 with reference TRBV5-1 and TRBJ2-2 gives the whole variable domain KAGVTQTPRYLIKTRGQQVTLSCSPISGHRSVSWYQQTPGQGLQFLFEYFSETQRNKGNFPGRFSGRQFSNSRSEMNVSTLELGDSALYLCASSLGENTGELFFGEGSRLTVL.

This clonotype was seen only a few times. The chain joins TRBV4-1 to TRBJ2-5, with 7 bases identical to TRBD2. Germline CDR1 MGHRA, CDR2 YSYEKL. The CDR3 spans 15 residues. Trimming at V came to 1 base and at J to 3 bases, leaving 5 bases not matched to a gene. CDR3 residues: CASSQGRGTKETQYF. Here the CDR3 DNA reads TGCGCCAGCAGCCAAGGGCGGGGGACTAAAGAGACCCAGTACTTC.

This clonotype turned up a few times. The genes are TRBV12-3 or TRBV12-4 and TRBJ2-1; D not certain. The CDR3 is 13 amino acids. V shed 7 bases and J shed 8 bases, with 15 bases lying between them. The CDR3 nucleotides read TGTGCCAGCAAGGCGGTCGTCTCCGATGAGCAGTTCTTC. This gives the protein CASKAVVSDEQFF.

The V gene is TRBV7-2, the J gene TRBJ1-3, with a possible D match to TRBD1 (5 bases). Trimming shortened V by 6 bases and J by 0 bases, and 9 bases separated the two germline ends. The CDR3 spans 14 residues. Germline CDR1 and CDR2: SGHTA and FQGNSA. CDR3 region: CASRTASSGNTIYF. CDR3 DNA: TGTGCCAGCAGGACAGCGAGCTCTGGAAACACCATATATTTT.

This clonotype came up many times. The chain uses TRBV7-9 and TRBJ2-7, with 10 bases matching TRBD1. The germline CDR1 and CDR2 sequences are SEHNR and FQNEAQ (reference sequence). The CDR3 has 15 amino acids. V was pared by 3 bases and J by 4 bases, with 6 bases of the junction left unmatched. CDR3 region: CASSLGDRGGYEQYF. CDR3 coding DNA: TGTGCCAGCAGCTTGGGGGACAGGGGAGGTTACGAGCAGTACTTC.

V usage is TRBV29-1 and J usage is TRBJ1-1; 12 nucleotides line up with TRBD1. The J segment lost 10 bases and the V segment lost 5 bases, leaving 11 bases of the junction unmatched. The V gene's germline CDR1 is SQVTM and CDR2 ANQGSEA. The CDR3 is 14 amino acids. In nucleotides, the CDR3 is TGCAGCGTTCCGGGACAGGGGGCCTACAGCTCAGCTTTCTTT. This translates into CSVPGQGAYSSAFF.

Many counts were recorded for this clonotype. The chain combines TRBV6-5 with TRBJ2-7; 8 bases fit TRBD1. Germline CDR1 and CDR2: MNHEY and SVGAGI. The CDR3 length is 15 residues. V gave up 0 bases and J gave up 3 bases; unmatched junction bases: 4. The CDR3 nucleotides read TGTGCCAGCAGTTACTCGAGGACAGGGCTCTACGAGCAGTACTTC. Its translation is CASSYSRTGLYEQYF.